The rows below give T cell receptor beta chains drawn from one sample of a study of T cell changes during pregnancy in multiple sclerosis. The method was immunoSEQ multiplex PCR; TCRdb's version includes in-frame clones alone and lacks a portion of them. The repertoire holds approximately 41,000 clones, around 91% seen once, with 0.65% to 0.85% in the top ten. Sequencing used CD4+ T cells from peripheral blood mononuclear cells, obtained in the second trimester of pregnancy. The receptor source for this set is a female donor in good health, enrolled as a control in a pregnancy study. CDR3s include the opening cysteine and the closing phenylalanine or tryptophan. Fields, in order: D gene, J gene, V gene, clone size, CDR3 protein, CDR3 DNA. A D gene is named only where the DNA matches it firmly. Size is omitted from some rows. Given values are once, few, many or a class for expanded clones.

d_gene: TRBD1; j_gene: TRBJ1-5; v_gene: TRBV2; abundance: NA; CDR3aa: CASTLQGAVFLPQHF; CDR3nt: TGTGCCAGCACCCTACAGGGGGCGGTTTTTCTGCCCCAGCATTTT
d_gene: NA; j_gene: TRBJ2-7; v_gene: TRBV6-1; abundance: NA; CDR3aa: CASSEASGWWYEQYF; CDR3nt: TGTGCCAGCAGTGAAGCCAGCGGGTGGTGGTACGAGCAGTACTTC
d_gene: TRBD1; j_gene: TRBJ2-7; v_gene: TRBV2; abundance: NA; CDR3aa: CASSGQGATYGQYF; CDR3nt: TGTGCCAGCAGTGGACAGGGGGCTACCTACGGGCAGTACTTC
d_gene: NA; j_gene: TRBJ1-2; v_gene: TRBV16; abundance: NA; CDR3aa: CASTPPERANYGYTF; CDR3nt: TGTGCCAGCACCCCGCCTGAGCGAGCTAACTATGGCTACACCTTC
d_gene: TRBD1; j_gene: TRBJ1-2; v_gene: TRBV28; abundance: NA; CDR3aa: CASSLLQPGQGIYGYTF; CDR3nt: TGTGCCAGCAGTTTGTTACAACCGGGACAGGGAATCTATGGCTACACCTTC
d_gene: NA; j_gene: TRBJ1-5; v_gene: TRBV10-3; abundance: NA; CDR3aa: CAISAREASGNQPQHF; CDR3nt: TGTGCCATCAGTGCCAGGGAGGCCTCGGGCAATCAGCCCCAGCATTTT
d_gene: NA; j_gene: TRBJ1-1; v_gene: TRBV29-1; abundance: NA; CDR3aa: CSVEVVDKAFF; CDR3nt: TGCAGCGTTGAAGTTGTGGACAAGGCTTTCTTT
d_gene: TRBD1; j_gene: TRBJ1-6; v_gene: TRBV6-6; abundance: NA; CDR3aa: CASNRQGYVSPLHF; CDR3nt: TGTGCCAGCAACCGACAGGGGTACGTTTCACCCCTCCACTTT
d_gene: TRBD1; j_gene: TRBJ1-2; v_gene: TRBV4-1; abundance: NA; CDR3aa: CASSYPGGSPYGYTF; CDR3nt: TGCGCCAGCAGCTACCCAGGGGGCTCCCCCTATGGCTACACCTTC
d_gene: NA; j_gene: TRBJ1-2; v_gene: TRBV2; abundance: NA; CDR3aa: CASTEDRNYGYTF; CDR3nt: TGTGCCAGCACCGAAGACAGGAACTATGGCTACACCTTC
d_gene: TRBD1; j_gene: TRBJ1-5; v_gene: TRBV7-9; abundance: NA; CDR3aa: CASSPWTGLNQPQHF; CDR3nt: TGTGCCAGCAGCCCCTGGACAGGGTTGAATCAGCCCCAGCATTTT
d_gene: TRBD1; j_gene: TRBJ2-7; v_gene: TRBV6-5; abundance: NA; CDR3aa: CASSYSTGGYEQYF; CDR3nt: TGTGCCAGCAGTTACTCGACAGGGGGGTACGAGCAGTACTTC
d_gene: NA; j_gene: TRBJ1-6; v_gene: TRBV6-1; abundance: NA; CDR3aa: CASSEAQPWGNSPLHF; CDR3nt: TGTGCCAGCAGTGAAGCGCAACCCTGGGGCAATTCACCCCTCCACTTT
d_gene: NA; j_gene: TRBJ1-3; v_gene: TRBV21-1; abundance: once; CDR3aa: CARSQAGNTIYF; CDR3nt: TGTGCCAGATCCCAGGCTGGAAACACCATATATTTT
d_gene: TRBD2; j_gene: TRBJ2-3; v_gene: TRBV9; abundance: once; CDR3aa: CASSVVGGGTDTQYF; CDR3nt: TGTGCCAGCAGCGTAGTTGGGGGGGGCACAGATACGCAGTATTTT
d_gene: TRBD1; j_gene: TRBJ1-3; v_gene: TRBV6-5; abundance: NA; CDR3aa: CASSHDRGRGNTIYF; CDR3nt: TGTGCCAGCAGTCACGACAGGGGGCGAGGAAACACCATATATTTT
d_gene: NA; j_gene: TRBJ2-3; v_gene: TRBV7-9; abundance: NA; CDR3aa: CASSKSGTGSADTQYF; CDR3nt: TGTGCCAGCAGCAAGAGTGGTACAGGGAGCGCAGATACGCAGTATTTT
d_gene: NA; j_gene: TRBJ2-3; v_gene: TRBV2; abundance: NA; CDR3aa: CASSQDRGTDTQYF; CDR3nt: TGTGCCAGCAGTCAGGACAGAGGGACAGATACGCAGTATTTT
d_gene: TRBD1; j_gene: TRBJ2-5; v_gene: TRBV30; abundance: NA; CDR3aa: CAWSDGTGIQYF; CDR3nt: TGTGCCTGGAGTGACGGGACAGGGATCCAGTACTTC
d_gene: TRBD1; j_gene: TRBJ1-1; v_gene: TRBV18; abundance: NA; CDR3aa: CASSSGQAKRNTEAFF; CDR3nt: TGTGCCAGCTCATCCGGACAGGCAAAGCGGAACACTGAAGCTTTCTTT
d_gene: NA; j_gene: TRBJ1-2; v_gene: TRBV4-3; abundance: NA; CDR3aa: CASSQKGGGYTF; CDR3nt: TGCGCCAGCAGCCAAAAAGGGGGTGGCTACACCTTC
d_gene: NA; j_gene: TRBJ1-3; v_gene: TRBV13; abundance: few; CDR3aa: CASSLDSSSGNTIYF; CDR3nt: TGTGCCAGCAGCTTAGACAGTTCCTCTGGAAACACCATATATTTT
d_gene: TRBD1; j_gene: TRBJ1-2; v_gene: TRBV28; abundance: NA; CDR3aa: CASSTGGAGYTF; CDR3nt: TGTGCCAGCAGTACAGGGGGAGCTGGCTACACCTTC
d_gene: NA; j_gene: TRBJ1-5; v_gene: TRBV4-1; abundance: once; CDR3aa: CASSQGREGQPQHF; CDR3nt: TGCGCCAGCAGCCAAGGCAGGGAGGGTCAGCCCCAGCATTTT
d_gene: TRBD1; j_gene: TRBJ2-7; v_gene: TRBV6-6; abundance: NA; CDR3aa: CASSILGQGEYF; CDR3nt: TGTGCCAGCAGTATACTGGGACAGGGAGAGTACTTC
d_gene: NA; j_gene: TRBJ2-3; v_gene: TRBV5-8; abundance: NA; CDR3aa: CASSYREVPDTQYF; CDR3nt: TGTGCCAGCAGCTACCGCGAGGTTCCGGATACGCAGTATTTT
d_gene: NA; j_gene: TRBJ1-6; v_gene: TRBV4-2; abundance: NA; CDR3aa: CASSAPQTGSPLHF; CDR3nt: TGTGCCAGCAGCGCCCCCCAAACAGGTTCACCCCTCCACTTT
d_gene: TRBD2; j_gene: TRBJ2-1; v_gene: TRBV6-4; abundance: NA; CDR3aa: CASSSGGGEQFF; CDR3nt: TGTGCCAGCAGTTCCGGGGGGGGTGAGCAGTTCTTC
d_gene: TRBD2; j_gene: TRBJ2-1; v_gene: TRBV5-1; abundance: once; CDR3aa: CASSSGRGGSEQFF; CDR3nt: TGCGCCAGCAGCTCAGGCCGGGGGGGCTCAGAGCAGTTCTTC
d_gene: TRBD1; j_gene: TRBJ1-2; v_gene: TRBV6-1; abundance: NA; CDR3aa: CASISTDGTALGYTF; CDR3nt: TGTGCCAGCATCTCGACGGACGGGACAGCGCTCGGCTACACCTTC
d_gene: TRBD1; j_gene: TRBJ2-3; v_gene: TRBV5-6; abundance: NA; CDR3aa: CASSLGTGGTDTQYF; CDR3nt: TGTGCCAGCAGCTTGGGGACAGGGGGGACAGATACGCAGTATTTT
d_gene: NA; j_gene: TRBJ2-7; v_gene: TRBV28; abundance: NA; CDR3aa: CASSLSPLYEQYF; CDR3nt: TGTGCCAGCAGTTTATCGCCACTCTACGAGCAGTACTTC
d_gene: TRBD2; j_gene: TRBJ2-5; v_gene: TRBV5-1; abundance: NA; CDR3aa: CASSLARAGPGETQYF; CDR3nt: TGCGCCAGCAGCTTGGCCCGAGCGGGGCCCGGGGAGACCCAGTACTTC
d_gene: NA; j_gene: TRBJ1-1; v_gene: TRBV7-6; abundance: few; CDR3aa: CASSVRGNTEAFF; CDR3nt: TGTGCCAGCAGCGTCAGGGGGAACACTGAAGCTTTCTTT
d_gene: TRBD2; j_gene: TRBJ2-7; v_gene: TRBV7-2; abundance: NA; CDR3aa: CASSLAGTSSYEQYF; CDR3nt: TGTGCCAGCAGCTTAGCCGGGACTAGCTCCTACGAGCAGTACTTC
d_gene: NA; j_gene: TRBJ1-2; v_gene: TRBV27; abundance: NA; CDR3aa: CASSYRGASPYGYTF; CDR3nt: TGTGCCAGCAGTTACCGGGGGGCCTCCCCCTATGGCTACACCTTC
d_gene: NA; j_gene: TRBJ2-7; v_gene: TRBV11-2; abundance: NA; CDR3aa: CASRPVLEVYEQYF; CDR3nt: TGTGCCAGCAGGCCCGTATTGGAGGTATACGAGCAGTACTTC
d_gene: TRBD1; j_gene: TRBJ1-3; v_gene: TRBV5-1; abundance: once; CDR3aa: CASSSGQGGAGNTIYF; CDR3nt: TGCGCCAGCAGCTCAGGACAGGGAGGGGCTGGAAACACCATATATTTT
d_gene: TRBD2; j_gene: TRBJ2-3; v_gene: TRBV7-2; abundance: NA; CDR3aa: CASSPARSGGADTQYF; CDR3nt: TGTGCCAGCAGCCCTGCGAGGAGCGGGGGCGCAGATACGCAGTATTTT
d_gene: NA; j_gene: TRBJ1-1; v_gene: TRBV4-3; abundance: NA; CDR3aa: CASSHRDARDEAFF; CDR3nt: TGCGCCAGCAGCCACAGAGATGCGAGGGATGAAGCTTTCTTT
d_gene: NA; j_gene: TRBJ1-2; v_gene: TRBV28; abundance: few; CDR3aa: CASSLPARGYTF; CDR3nt: TGTGCCAGCAGTCTTCCTGCTAGGGGCTACACCTTC
d_gene: NA; j_gene: TRBJ1-5; v_gene: TRBV29-1; abundance: NA; CDR3aa: CSVEDPDQPQHF; CDR3nt: TGCAGCGTTGAAGATCCGGATCAGCCCCAGCATTTT
d_gene: NA; j_gene: TRBJ1-1; v_gene: TRBV5-1; abundance: NA; CDR3aa: CASSLQAGTEAFF; CDR3nt: TGCGCCAGCAGCCTGCAGGCGGGCACTGAAGCTTTCTTT
d_gene: NA; j_gene: TRBJ1-2; v_gene: TRBV7-9; abundance: few; CDR3aa: CASRRDTNYGYTF; CDR3nt: TGTGCCAGCAGACGGGACACCAACTATGGCTACACCTTC
d_gene: NA; j_gene: TRBJ1-3; v_gene: TRBV5-5; abundance: NA; CDR3aa: CASSLAGAGNTIYF; CDR3nt: TGTGCCAGCAGCTTGGCAGGGGCTGGAAACACCATATATTTT
d_gene: TRBD1; j_gene: TRBJ1-4; v_gene: TRBV18; abundance: NA; CDR3aa: CASSRDSRGELFF; CDR3nt: TGTGCCAGCTCACGGGACAGCCGCGGGGAACTGTTTTTT
d_gene: NA; j_gene: TRBJ2-3; v_gene: TRBV18; abundance: NA; CDR3aa: CASRRGSTDTQYF; CDR3nt: TGTGCCAGCCGGAGGGGTTCGACAGATACGCAGTATTTT
d_gene: NA; j_gene: TRBJ2-6; v_gene: TRBV29-1; abundance: NA; CDR3aa: CSVDISSGANVLTF; CDR3nt: TGCAGCGTAGACATTAGCTCTGGGGCCAACGTCCTGACTTTC
d_gene: TRBD1; j_gene: TRBJ1-1; v_gene: TRBV7-9; abundance: once; CDR3aa: CASSMGQGNTEAFF; CDR3nt: TGTGCCAGCAGCATGGGACAGGGGAACACTGAAGCTTTCTTT
d_gene: TRBD1; j_gene: TRBJ1-5; v_gene: TRBV18; abundance: NA; CDR3aa: CASSQTVGQGAQPQHF; CDR3nt: TGTGCCAGCTCTCAAACCGTTGGACAGGGGGCTCAGCCCCAGCATTTT
d_gene: NA; j_gene: TRBJ2-3; v_gene: TRBV20-1; abundance: NA; CDR3aa: CSARNTYF; CDR3nt: TGCAGTGCTAGAAACACGTATTTT